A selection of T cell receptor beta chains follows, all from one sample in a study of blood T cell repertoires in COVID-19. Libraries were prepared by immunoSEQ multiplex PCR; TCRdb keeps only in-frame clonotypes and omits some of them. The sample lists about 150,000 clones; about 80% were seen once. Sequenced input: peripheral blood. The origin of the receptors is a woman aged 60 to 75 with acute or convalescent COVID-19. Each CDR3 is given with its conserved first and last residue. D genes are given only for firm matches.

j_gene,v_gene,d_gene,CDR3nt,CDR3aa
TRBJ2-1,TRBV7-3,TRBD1,TGTGCCAGCAGCTTAATGGCAGGGGGCTACAATGAGCAGTTCTTC,CASSLMAGGYNEQFF
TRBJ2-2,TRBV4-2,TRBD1,TGTGCCAGCAGCCGAGTAAACAGGGGCGCCGGGGAGCTGTTTTTT,CASSRVNRGAGELFF
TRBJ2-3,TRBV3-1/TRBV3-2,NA,TGTGCCAGCAGCCAAGGGAGGACAGCAGCTAGCACAGATACGCAGTATTTT,CASSQGRTAASTDTQYF
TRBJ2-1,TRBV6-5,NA,TGTGCCAGCAGCCGCGCGGACAATGAGCAGTTCTTC,CASSRADNEQFF
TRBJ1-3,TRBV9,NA,TGTGCCAGCAGCGAATCCGGCCTAGTCGGAAACACCATATATTTT,CASSESGLVGNTIYF
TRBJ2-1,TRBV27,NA,TGTGCCAGCAGTTTCAGGACTTACAATGAGCAGTTCTTC,CASSFRTYNEQFF
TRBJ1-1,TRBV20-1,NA,TGCAGTGCACGGGACACTGAAGCTTTCTTT,CSARDTEAFF
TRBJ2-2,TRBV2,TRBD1,TGTGCCAGCAGTACCGGGACAGGTTACACCGGGGAGCTGTTTTTT,CASSTGTGYTGELFF
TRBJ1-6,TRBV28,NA,TGTGCCAGCAGTTACCCCCAGGGCTCTTACTCACCCCTCCACTTT,CASSYPQGSYSPLHF
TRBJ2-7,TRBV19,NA,TGTGCCAGTAGTGCCGGGACATTCCGTTACTTC,CASSAGTFRYF
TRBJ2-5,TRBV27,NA,TGTGCCAGCAGTTTGGGCAGGGGACAAGAGACCCAGTACTTC,CASSLGRGQETQYF
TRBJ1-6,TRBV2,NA,TGTGCCAGCGGTGGGGAGGATAACCGAGATTCACCCCTCCACTTT,CASGGEDNRDSPLHF
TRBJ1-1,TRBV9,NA,TGTGCCAGCAGCGTTGAGGGGAACACTGAAGCTTTCTTT,CASSVEGNTEAFF